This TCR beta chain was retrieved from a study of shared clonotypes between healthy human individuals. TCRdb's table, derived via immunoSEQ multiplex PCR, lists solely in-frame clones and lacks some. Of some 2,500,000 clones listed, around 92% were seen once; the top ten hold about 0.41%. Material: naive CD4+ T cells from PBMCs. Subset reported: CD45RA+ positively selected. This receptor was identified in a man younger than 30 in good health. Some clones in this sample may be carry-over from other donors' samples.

In nucleotides, the CDR3 is TGTGCCAGCAGTTCCCACTTAGTGTTGGGGTCTGGAGCTTTCTTT. Translating it yields CASSSHLVLGSGAFF. The chain recombines TRBV28 with TRBJ1-1; no clear D gene. Trimming cost V 4 bases and J 10 bases, with 22 bases left between them. The CDR3 extends over 15 amino acids. CDR1 is MDHEN and CDR2 is SYDVKM in the germline V gene.